This TCR beta chain was sequenced during a study of STAT5B mutations in CD4+ large granular lymphocyte leukemia. General study findings and limits: Higher CD4+ than CD8+ T-LGLL clonality might reflect small sample size. About a quarter of private leukemic clonotypes occurred rarely in other patients' non-leukemic repertoires.

Methods used by the authors: Productive clonotypes were detectable down to 2.59 x 10-5 frequency. The assay was immunoSEQ multiplex PCR, and TCRdb's table has in-frame clones only and misses some. V, J and clone size were drawn from that table, and D and trimming were deduced from the DNA. This table holds approximately 41,000 clones, approximately 85% found once. Germline V gene lookup returns CDR1 LNHDA and CDR2 SQIVND (reference sequence). The CDR3 runs to 15 residues. V gave up 3 bases and J gave up 4 bases, with 13 bases separating them. In regard to this clone: The antigen is not known.

The sample consisted of CD4+ T cells from blood buffy coats. This clonotype originated in a human donor in good health. The gene calls are TRBV19 and TRBJ1-5; weak D call: TRBD1 (6 bases). The DNA for the CDR3 is TGTGCCAGTAGTATCGGGGGGCTGGGAAATCAGCCCCAGCATTTT. Amino acid sequence: CASSIGGLGNQPQHF.